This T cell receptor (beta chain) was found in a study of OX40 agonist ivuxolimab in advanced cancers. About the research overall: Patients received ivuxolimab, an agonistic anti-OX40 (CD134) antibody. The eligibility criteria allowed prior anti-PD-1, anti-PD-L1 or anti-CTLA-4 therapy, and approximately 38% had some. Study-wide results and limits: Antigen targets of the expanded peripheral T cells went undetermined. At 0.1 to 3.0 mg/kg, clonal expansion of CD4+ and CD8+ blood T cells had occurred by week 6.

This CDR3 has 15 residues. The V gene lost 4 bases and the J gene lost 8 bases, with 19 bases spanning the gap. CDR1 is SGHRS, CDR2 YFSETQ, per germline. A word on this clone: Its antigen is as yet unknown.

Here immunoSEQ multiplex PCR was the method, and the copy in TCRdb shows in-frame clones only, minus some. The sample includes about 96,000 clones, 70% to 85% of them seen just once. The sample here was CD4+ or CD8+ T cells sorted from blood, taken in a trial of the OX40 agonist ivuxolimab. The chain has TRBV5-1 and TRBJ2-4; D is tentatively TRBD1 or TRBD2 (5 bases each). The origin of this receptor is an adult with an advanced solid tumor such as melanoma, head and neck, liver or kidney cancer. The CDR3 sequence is CASSVSQPGRDIQYF. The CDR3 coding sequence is TGCGCCAGCAGCGTGTCACAACCGGGACGGGACATTCAGTACTTC.